The source of this T cell receptor (beta chain) is a study of blood T cell repertoires in COVID-19. In the authors' methods: Cell counts per sample came from amplifying reference gene primers. TCRdb's copy holds only in-frame clones and misses some; the assay was immunoSEQ multiplex PCR. From that table come the V and J calls and clone size; the DNA was used to work out D and trimming. Of 150,000 to 200,000 clones in the sample, approximately 87% were seen once. Trimming took off 7 bases at V and 3 bases at J, with 13 bases between the two ends. Germline V gene data show CDR1 as MNHEY and CDR2 as SMNVEV (reference sequence). CDR3 size: 13 residues.

The TCR sequence derives from a woman in her seventies with COVID-19, enrolled during active disease. The source material was peripheral blood. V usage is TRBV27 and J usage is TRBJ2-7, with D uncertain. CDR3: CASTRGPFYEQYF. DNA of the CDR3: TGTGCCAGCACCCGTGGGCCATTCTACGAGCAGTACTTC.